A single sample is the source of the 16 T cell receptor beta chains below, sequenced in a study of T cell responses to AZD1222 COVID-19 vaccine. Measured with immunoSEQ multiplex PCR; TCRdb has only the in-frame clones, and not every one. This sample has about 170,000 clones, with approximately 95% found just once. The sample in question was peripheral blood, obtained on day 0 of AZD1222 vaccination. The origin of the receptors is an adult in good health.

The V and J genes are TRBV5-8 and TRBJ1-5; D unresolved. CDR1 is SGHTS and CDR2 is YDEGEE in the germline V gene. The V and J ends lost 1 base and 4 bases respectively, with 9 bases between them. The CDR3 sequence is 14 residues long. CDR3 in DNA: TGTGCCAGCAGCTTGTCGTTCCAGAATCAGCCCCAGCATTTT. Its translation is CASSLSFQNQPQHF.

This chain joins TRBV6-1 and TRBJ1-2, with TRBD1 as a possible D gene (6 bases). CDR1 and CDR2 (germline): MNHNS, SASEGT. The length of the CDR3 is 13 residues. Trimming shortened V by 3 bases and J by 4 bases, and 9 bases separated the two germline ends. The CDR3 DNA reads as TGTGCCAGCAGTGATCAGGGGACCTATGGCTACACCTTC. Translating it yields CASSDQGTYGYTF.

V is TRBV11-2 and J is TRBJ2-3; D may be TRBD1 (5 bases). V shed 2 bases and J shed 2 bases, with 14 bases lying between them. The CDR3 extends over 16 amino acids. In germline, CDR1 is SGHAT, CDR2 FQNNGV. Written as DNA, the CDR3 is TGTGCCAGCAGCTTACGATTAACAGGACCCACAGATACGCAGTATTTT. This codes for CASSLRLTGPTDTQYF. The complete variable domain, with remaining parts taken from reference TRBV11-2 and TRBJ2-3, reads EAGVAQSPRYKIIEKRQSVAFWCNPISGHATLYWYQQILGQGPKLLIQFQNNGVVDDSQLPKDRFSAERLKGVDSTLKIQPAKLEDSAVYLCASSLRLTGPTDTQYFGPGTRLTVL.

V and J are TRBV27 and TRBJ2-7; D not certain. V lost 6 bases and J 4 bases, leaving 16 bases between the germline ends. CDR1 is MNHEY and CDR2 is SMNVEV in the germline V gene (reference sequence). The CDR3 spans 14 residues. DNA of the CDR3: TGTGCCAGCAGACCCCCCGGTGTCGAATACGAGCAGTACTTC. Amino acids: CASRPPGVEYEQYF.

This chain links TRBV2 with TRBJ2-5; either TRBD1 or TRBD2 may supply D (5 bases each). Germline V lookup: CDR1 SNHLY, CDR2 FYNNEI. CDR3 size: 13 residues. V lost 7 bases to trimming and J lost 8 bases, with 17 bases between them. The chain's CDR3 is CASTTGTDLTQYF. For the CDR3, the DNA is TGTGCCAGCACTACCGGGACGGACTTAACCCAGTACTTC.

The chain has TRBV7-9 and TRBJ1-2; the match to TRBD1 covers 10 bases. Germline CDR1 is SEHNR and CDR2 is FQNEAQ (reference sequence). The CDR3 totals 14 residues. Unmatched junction bases numbered 11, after V lost 8 bases and J lost 8 bases. CDR3 DNA: TGTGCCAGCGACCCGGAGGGACAGGGGAGAGGCTACACCTTC. Its protein is CASDPEGQGRGYTF.

The V gene is TRBV6-5, the J gene TRBJ2-7; D not certain. The CDR3 is made up of 11 amino acids. The germline V gene has CDR1 MNHEY and CDR2 SVGAGI. With 2 bases removed from V and 11 bases from J, the gap between germline ends came to 10 bases. The CDR3 nucleotides are TGTGCCAGCAGTTACCGAGCGATGAAGTACTTC. Protein: CASSYRAMKYF.

This clone is a singleton in its sample. The J gene is TRBJ1-4, the V gene TRBV9; no reliable D call. Germline V gene sequence: CDR1 SGDLS, CDR2 YYNGEE. This CDR3 has 15 amino acids. V gave up 4 bases and J gave up 4 bases, with 14 bases separating them. The DNA of the CDR3 is TGTGCCAGCAGCCCCCGTGGCATGAATAATGAAAAACTGTTTTTT. It yields the protein CASSPRGMNNEKLFF. The full variable domain, in which reference TRBV9 and TRBJ1-4 provide the parts outside the CDR3, is DSGVTQTPKHLITATGQRVTLRCSPRSGDLSVYWYQQSLDQGLQFLIQYYNGEERAKGNILERFSAQQFPDLHSELNLSSLELGDSALYFCASSPRGMNNEKLFFGSGTQLSVL.

V is TRBV9 and J is TRBJ2-3; tentative D call: TRBD2 (5 bases). Germline CDR1 and CDR2: SGDLS and YYNGEE. This CDR3 has 15 amino acids. V lost 4 bases and J 5 bases, leaving 17 bases between the germline ends. The chain's CDR3 is CASSPRMVAGDTQYF. The CDR3 coding sequence is TGTGCCAGCAGCCCCCGAATGGTTGCGGGAGATACGCAGTATTTT.

The J gene is TRBJ1-5, the V gene TRBV6-5, with 11 bases matching TRBD1. The germline CDR1 and CDR2 sequences are MNHEY and SVGAGI. The CDR3 loop spans 15 amino acids. With V trimmed by 6 bases and J by 4 bases, 5 bases remained unmatched. CDR3 bases: TGTGCCAGCAGGCCCGGGACAGGGGGAAATCAGCCCCAGCATTTT. Its translation: CASRPGTGGNQPQHF.

This clone occurred once. This chain joins TRBV7-9 and TRBJ1-1; perhaps TRBD1 as D (5 bases). CDR3 size: 14 residues. V was cut by 5 bases and J by 5 bases, with 15 bases left in between. Germline CDR1 is SEHNR and CDR2 is FQNEAQ (reference sequence). The CDR3 is CASSVVGAWTEAFF. The DNA of the CDR3 is TGTGCCAGCAGCGTCGTCGGGGCGTGGACTGAAGCTTTCTTT.

V gene TRBV12-5 combines with J gene TRBJ1-1; D is perhaps TRBD1 (6 bases). This CDR3 is 15 amino acids long. The germline V gene encodes CDR1 LGHNT and CDR2 FRNRAP. V lost 7 bases and J 6 bases, leaving 21 bases between the germline ends. The CDR3 protein is CASASILAPGAEAFF. The CDR3 coding sequence is TGTGCTAGTGCCTCTATATTGGCTCCAGGGGCTGAAGCTTTCTTT.

The chain recombines TRBV29-1 with TRBJ2-3; 10 bases agree with TRBD2. V dropped 5 bases and J dropped 6; count of bases not matched to a gene: 11. Germline loops: CDR1 SQVTM, CDR2 ANQGSEA. The CDR3 is 15 residues long. The CDR3 here is CSVILPSGRADTQYF. The CDR3 coding sequence is TGCAGCGTTATCCTCCCTAGCGGGAGAGCGGATACGCAGTATTTT.

The chain is built from TRBV24-1 and TRBJ2-1; D ambiguous. CDR1 is KGHDR and CDR2 is SFDVKD in the germline V gene. The CDR3 runs to 14 residues. The V end lost 3 bases, the J end lost 5 bases, and 10 bases lay between the germline ends. The chain's CDR3 is CATSDHNKDNEQFF. As DNA, the CDR3 is TGTGCCACCAGTGATCATAACAAAGACAATGAGCAGTTCTTC.

Only one count was recorded for this clone. V gene TRBV5-1 combines with J gene TRBJ1-2; 11 bases are shared with TRBD1. This CDR3 has 15 residues. Looked up from germline, CDR1 is SGHRS and CDR2 is YFSETQ. Germline trimming cut 2 bases from V and 4 bases from J; bases unmatched to any gene: 4. This CDR3 is CASSFGTGGIYGYTF. DNA for the CDR3: TGCGCCAGCAGCTTTGGGACAGGGGGGATCTATGGCTACACCTTC.

The V and J genes are TRBV5-1 and TRBJ2-1, with 10 bases that match TRBD2. Germline CDR1 and CDR2: SGHRS and YFSETQ. J gave up 5 bases and V 0 bases, and 2 bases lay outside the gene matches. CDR3 size: 15 residues. The CDR3 is CASSLVAGGHNEQFF. CDR3 nucleotides: TGCGCCAGCAGCTTGGTAGCGGGGGGACACAATGAGCAGTTCTTC.